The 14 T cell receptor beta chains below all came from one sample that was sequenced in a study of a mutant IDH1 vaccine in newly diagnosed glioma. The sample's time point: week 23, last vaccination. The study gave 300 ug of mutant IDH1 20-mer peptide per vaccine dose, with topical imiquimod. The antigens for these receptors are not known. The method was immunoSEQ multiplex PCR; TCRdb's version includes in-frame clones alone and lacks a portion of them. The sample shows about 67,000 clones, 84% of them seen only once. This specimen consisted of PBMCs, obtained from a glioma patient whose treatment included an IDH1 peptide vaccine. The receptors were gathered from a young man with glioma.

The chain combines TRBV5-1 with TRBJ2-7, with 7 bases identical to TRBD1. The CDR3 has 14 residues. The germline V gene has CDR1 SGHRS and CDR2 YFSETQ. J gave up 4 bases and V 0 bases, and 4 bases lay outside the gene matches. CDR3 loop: CASSLARDRYEQYF. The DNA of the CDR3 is TGCGCCAGCAGCTTGGCCCGGGACAGATACGAGCAGTACTTC.

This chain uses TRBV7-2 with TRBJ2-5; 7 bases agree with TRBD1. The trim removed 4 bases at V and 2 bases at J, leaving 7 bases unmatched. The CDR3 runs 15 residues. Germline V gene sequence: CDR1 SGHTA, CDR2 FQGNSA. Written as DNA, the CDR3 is TGTGCCAGCAGCTCTAAGGACAGGCGGCAAGAGACCCAGTACTTC. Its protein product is CASSSKDRRQETQYF.

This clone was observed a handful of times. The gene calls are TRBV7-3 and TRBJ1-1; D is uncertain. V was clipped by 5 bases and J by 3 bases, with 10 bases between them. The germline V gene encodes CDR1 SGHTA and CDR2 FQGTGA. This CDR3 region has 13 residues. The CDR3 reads CASSAAQHTEAFF. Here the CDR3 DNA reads TGTGCCAGCAGCGCGGCTCAACACACTGAAGCTTTCTTT.

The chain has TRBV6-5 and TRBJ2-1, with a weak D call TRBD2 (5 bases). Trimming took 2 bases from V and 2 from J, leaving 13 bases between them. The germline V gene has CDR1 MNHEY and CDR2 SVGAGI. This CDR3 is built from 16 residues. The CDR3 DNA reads TGTGCCAGCAGTTACGACCAGCGGTCCCCCTACAATGAGCAGTTCTTC. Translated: CASSYDQRSPYNEQFF.

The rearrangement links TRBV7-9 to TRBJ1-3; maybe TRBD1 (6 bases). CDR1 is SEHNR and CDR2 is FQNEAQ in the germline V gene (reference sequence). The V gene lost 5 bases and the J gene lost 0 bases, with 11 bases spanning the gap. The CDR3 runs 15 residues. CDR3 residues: CASSPQGSSGNTIYF. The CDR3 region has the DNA TGTGCCAGCAGCCCGCAGGGGAGCTCTGGAAACACCATATATTTT.

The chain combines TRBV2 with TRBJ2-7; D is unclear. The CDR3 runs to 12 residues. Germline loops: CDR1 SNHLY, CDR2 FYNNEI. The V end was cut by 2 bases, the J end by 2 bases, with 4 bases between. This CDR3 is CASSELTYEQYF. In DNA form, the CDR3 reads TGTGCCAGCAGTGAACTCACCTACGAGCAGTACTTC.

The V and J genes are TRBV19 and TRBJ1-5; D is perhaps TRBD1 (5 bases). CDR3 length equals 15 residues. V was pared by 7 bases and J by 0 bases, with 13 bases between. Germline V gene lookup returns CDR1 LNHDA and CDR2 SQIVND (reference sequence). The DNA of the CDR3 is TGTGCCAGTACCGCGACAGAGTATAGCAATCAGCCCCAGCATTTT. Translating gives CASTATEYSNQPQHF. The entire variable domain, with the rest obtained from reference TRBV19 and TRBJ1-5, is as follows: DGGITQSPKYLFRKEGQNVTLSCEQNLNHDAMYWYRQDPGQGLRLIYYSQIVNDFQKGDIAEGYSVSREKKESFPLTVTSAQKNPTAFYLCASTATEYSNQPQHFGDGTRLSIL.

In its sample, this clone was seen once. The CDR3 sequence: CASSLFQGELQQFF. The CDR3 DNA reads as TGTGCCAGCAGCTTATTTCAAGGGGAATTACAGCAGTTCTTC. The rearrangement links TRBV7-2 to TRBJ2-1; TRBD1 might be the D (5 bases). Trimming took 2 bases from V and 11 from J, leaving 16 bases between them. CDR3 size: 14 residues. Germline values: CDR1 SGHTA, CDR2 FQGNSA.

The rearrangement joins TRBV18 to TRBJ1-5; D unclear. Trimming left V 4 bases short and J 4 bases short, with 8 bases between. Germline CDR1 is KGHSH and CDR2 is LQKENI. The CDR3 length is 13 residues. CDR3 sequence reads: CASSLAGNQPQHF. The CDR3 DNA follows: TGTGCCAGCTCACTAGCGGGAAATCAGCCCCAGCATTTT.

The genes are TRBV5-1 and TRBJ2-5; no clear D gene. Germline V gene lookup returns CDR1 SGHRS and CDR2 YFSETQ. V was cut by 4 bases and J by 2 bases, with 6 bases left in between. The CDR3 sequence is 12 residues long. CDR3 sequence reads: CASSGPQETQYF. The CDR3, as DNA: TGCGCCAGCAGCGGGCCGCAAGAGACCCAGTACTTC. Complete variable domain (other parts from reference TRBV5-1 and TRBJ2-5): KAGVTQTPRYLIKTRGQQVTLSCSPISGHRSVSWYQQTPGQGLQFLFEYFSETQRNKGNFPGRFSGRQFSNSRSEMNVSTLELGDSALYLCASSGPQETQYFGPGTRLLVL.

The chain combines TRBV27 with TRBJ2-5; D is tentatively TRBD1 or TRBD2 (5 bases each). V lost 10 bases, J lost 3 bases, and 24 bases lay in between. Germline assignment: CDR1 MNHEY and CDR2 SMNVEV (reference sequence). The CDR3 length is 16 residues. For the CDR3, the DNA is TGTGCCACCCAGAGGGGATGGGGAAGGTCGGAAGAGACCCAGTACTTC. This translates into CATQRGWGRSEETQYF.

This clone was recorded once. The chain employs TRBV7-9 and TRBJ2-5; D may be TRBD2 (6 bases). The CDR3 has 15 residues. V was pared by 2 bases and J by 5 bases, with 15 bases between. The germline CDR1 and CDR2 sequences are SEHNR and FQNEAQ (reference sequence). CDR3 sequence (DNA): TGTGCCAGCAGCTTAATCTGGTCGGGAGCGGAGACCCAGTACTTC. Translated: CASSLIWSGAETQYF. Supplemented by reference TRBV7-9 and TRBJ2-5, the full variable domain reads DTGVSQNPRHKITKRGQNVTFRCDPISEHNRLYWYRQTLGQGPEFLTYFQNEAQLEKSRLLSDRFSAERPKGSFSTLEIQRTEQGDSAMYLCASSLIWSGAETQYFGPGTRLLVL.

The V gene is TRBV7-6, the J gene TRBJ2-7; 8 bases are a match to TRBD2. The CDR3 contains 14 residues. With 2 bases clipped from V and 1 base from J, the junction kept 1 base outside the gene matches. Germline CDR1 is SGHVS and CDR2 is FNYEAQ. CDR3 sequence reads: CASSLRGGSYEQYF. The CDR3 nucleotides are TGTGCCAGCAGCTTACGGGGGGGATCCTACGAGCAGTACTTC.

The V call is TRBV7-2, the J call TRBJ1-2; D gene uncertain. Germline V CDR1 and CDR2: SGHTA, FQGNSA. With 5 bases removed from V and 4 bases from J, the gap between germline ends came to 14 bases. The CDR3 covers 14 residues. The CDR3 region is CASSPGGLRYGYTF. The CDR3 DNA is TGTGCCAGCAGCCCCGGAGGACTGCGCTATGGCTACACCTTC.